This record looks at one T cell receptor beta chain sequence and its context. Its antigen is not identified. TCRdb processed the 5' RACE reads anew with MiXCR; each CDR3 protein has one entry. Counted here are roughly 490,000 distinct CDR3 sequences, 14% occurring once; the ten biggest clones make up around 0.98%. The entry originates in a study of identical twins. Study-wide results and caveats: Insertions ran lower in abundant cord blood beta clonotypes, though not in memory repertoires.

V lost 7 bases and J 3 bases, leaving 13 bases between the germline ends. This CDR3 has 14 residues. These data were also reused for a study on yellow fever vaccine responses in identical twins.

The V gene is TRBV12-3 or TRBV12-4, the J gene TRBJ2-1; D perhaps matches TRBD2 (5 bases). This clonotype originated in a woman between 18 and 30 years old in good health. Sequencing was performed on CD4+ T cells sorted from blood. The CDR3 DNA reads TGTGCCAGCACCCCAGCGGTTCGCTACAATGAGCAGTTCTTC. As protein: CASTPAVRYNEQFF.